A selection of T cell receptor beta chains follows, all from one sample in a study of shared clonotypes between healthy human individuals. Sequenced by immunoSEQ multiplex PCR; TCRdb stores in-frame clones only, minus some. The sample comprises about 1 million clones, under 80% of which are singletons, and roughly 1.5% rests with the top ten. What was sequenced was memory CD4+ T cells sorted from blood. The receptors were sampled from a man aged 18 to 29 in good health. The conserved cysteine and the conserved F or W are not part of the CDR3 here. A row's size may be missing; if present it is once, few, many or a size class.

V gene,CDR3 length,clone size,CDR3 protein
TRBV30,14,NA,AWREPWGDVSVEQY
TRBV6-5,13,NA,ASSYSGQGTYEQY
TRBV4-2,13,NA,ASSQVQRGQETQY
TRBV7-2,12,NA,ASYPLSGSAEQF
TRBV28,11,NA,ASSLGQTYEQY
TRBV30,10,NA,AWGDPNQPQH
TRBV5-4,12,NA,ASSQGLAVGEQY
TRBV6-6,11,NA,ASSYSSDTEAF
TRBV6-5,11,NA,ASRDYQYNEQF
TRBV6-5,9,NA,ATSGLGELF
TRBV10-3,12,once,ATLEGGSYNEQF
TRBV30,12,NA,AWSPMGNRYEQY
TRBV6-5,14,once,ASSYGGAGDGEKLF
TRBV7-9,10,NA,ASSLNGWEAF
TRBV29-1,9,NA,SVVGRNTIY
TRBV12-5,14,NA,ASGLGQGGPGDTQY
TRBV27,14,few,ASSPARTGLVTEAF
TRBV6-5,13,NA,ASSYSGGRNEKLF
TRBV29-1,12,many,SAPGLAGANEQF
TRBV11-2,11,NA,ASRRQGHEKLF
TRBV30,10,NA,AWSVAAAGRY
TRBV4-2,15,NA,ASSQDERGTYQETQY